The T cell receptor beta chain under discussion was sequenced for a study of blood T cell repertoires in COVID-19 (dated by TCRdb to 2020 to 2021). Regarding the complete study: Samples from collaborators originated in the United States, Italy and Spain and spanned both the acute and convalescent phases of COVID-19. The repertoires were released in a freely available public database meant as a resource for research on the immune response to SARS-CoV-2. Where HLA class I and class II types were available, the types were taken from metadata supplied by the sample provider, not from assay-based typing. Deeply sampled blood TCRbeta repertoires from subjects exposed to, actively infected with, or recovered from COVID-19 were included in the dataset. A de-identified subject ID, COVID-19 status, age in years and sex were almost always included in the sample metadata. Samples were obtained from the ongoing ImmuneRACE study (first 160 participants) and from 1,254 subjects provided by 6 global collaborators. The material from the prospective study consisted of cDNA or gDNA derived from T cells, B-cell-depleted T cells, or PBMCs. Study-wide findings and limitations: The amount of clinical and demographic metadata varied by source and participant and was provided uncurated.

Remarks on this clone: The antigen it recognizes is unknown. Per-base qualities were not stored, and no clone one base away is much larger.

V and J are truncated by 3 bases and 5 bases respectively, leaving an intervening sequence of 8 bases. From a lookup of the germline V gene, CDR1 and CDR2 are ENHRY and SYGVKD. From cysteine to phenylalanine, the CDR3 is 13 amino acids long. Only CDR3 DNA remains: 39 bases, in frame from the first base. TCRbeta CDR3 regions were amplified from genomic DNA by means of the immunoSEQ Assay, a bias-controlled multiplex PCR. As for how the authors treated the data: The number of nucleated cells in each sample was estimated from the amplification of reference gene primers within the assay. Sequence reads were collapsed and filtered to measure the absolute abundance of every unique TCRbeta CDR3 rearrangement. Productive Simpson clonality was computed per sample as the square root of Simpson's diversity index over productive rearrangements. TCRdb provides this immuneACCESS table in a form limited to in-frame rearrangements. Some clones are lacking; in checked studies, under half of them reflect an unresolved V gene, and why the rest are absent is not known. The D gene and trimming were derived from the DNA, and the V and J assignments and clone size from that table. Counted in this sample were hundreds of thousands of clones; 88% of them appeared once. The ten most abundant clones make up 11% of the sample.

In Seattle, one collaborating source enrolled patients while the infection was active and tracked those patients longitudinally over the course of disease. The collaborating institutions used their own protocols to collect whole blood in K2EDTA tubes. For TCRbeta analysis, collaborators shipped samples as frozen whole blood, isolated PBMCs, or DNA extracted from either of those sample types. The sequencing sample was made of peripheral blood. The chain links TRBV10-3 with TRBJ1-5; possibly the D gene is TRBD1, per 5 matching bases. This TCR was sampled from a woman in her thirties with COVID-19, enrolled during active disease. The DNA sequence follows: TGTGCCATCAGTGATGGGGGGGATCAGCCCCAGCATTTT. This yields the protein CAISDGGDQPQHF.